Shown below are 25 T cell receptor beta chains from a single sample sequenced in a study of shared clonotypes between healthy human individuals. Profiling relied on immunoSEQ multiplex PCR, and the TCRdb table lists in-frame clones only, not all of them. The sample shows about 1.1 million clones, around 77% of them seen only once. Sequenced input: memory CD4+ T cells from PBMCs. This sample's subset: CD45RA-negative fraction. The source is a man aged 18 to 30 in good health. Some clones in this sample may be carry-over from other donors' samples.

This CDR3 reads CASSPPIRATEAFF. In DNA form, the CDR3 reads TGTGCCAGCAGTCCACCAATCAGGGCCACTGAAGCTTTCTTT. The chain has TRBV28 and TRBJ1-1; D might be TRBD1 (5 bases). CDR1 is MDHEN and CDR2 is SYDVKM in the germline V gene. This CDR3 has 14 residues. The ends were cut back, 5 bases at V and 4 bases at J, with 14 bases in the middle.

This clone was picked up one time. The V gene is TRBV11-2, the J gene TRBJ2-5; D is possibly TRBD1 or TRBD2 (6 bases each). Trimming removed 5 bases from V and 7 bases from J, with 26 bases in between. The CDR3 is 17 residues long. Germline lookup yields CDR1 SGHAT and CDR2 FQNNGV. In DNA form, the CDR3 reads TGTGCCAGCAGCCTCCTCTCCCTTAGCGGCCGCAGGGGGACCCAGTACTTC. Residues: CASSLLSLSGRRGTQYF.

There are a few counts of this clone. This sequence joins TRBV5-1 and TRBJ2-1; possible D gene TRBD2, 6 bases. There are 15 residues in the CDR3. Germline V gene data show CDR1 as SGHRS and CDR2 as YFSETQ. Trimming took off 5 bases at V and 3 bases at J, with 15 bases between the two ends. The CDR3 spells CASRKPGAYYNEQFF. DNA for the CDR3: TGCGCCAGCAGGAAGCCGGGAGCATACTACAATGAGCAGTTCTTC.

This clone was observed a few times. The gene calls are TRBV28 and TRBJ1-1, with unresolved D. The V end was cut by 5 bases, the J end by 7 bases, with 11 bases between. The length of the CDR3 is 12 residues. Germline assignment: CDR1 MDHEN and CDR2 SYDVKM. CDR3 in amino acids: CASSLRRVEAFF. The CDR3 coding sequence is TGTGCCAGCAGTCTACGGCGAGTTGAAGCTTTCTTT.

V gene TRBV28 combines with J gene TRBJ1-4; the D gene is possibly TRBD1 (5 bases). The ends were cut back, 10 bases at V and 8 bases at J, with 20 bases in the middle. CDR3 length: 14 amino acids. Germline loops: CDR1 MDHEN, CDR2 SYDVKM. This chain's CDR3 is CATQTPGHSEKLFF. The CDR3 coding sequence is TGTGCCACCCAAACCCCGGGGCATTCCGAAAAACTGTTTTTT.

Concerning this clone: Other DNA sequences from this sample encode an identical CDR3 as well. This chain connects TRBV4-1 to TRBJ1-5; D unresolved. From germline, CDR1 is MGHRA and CDR2 YSYEKL. The CDR3 extends over 15 amino acids. V lost 1 base and J 0 bases, leaving 7 bases between the germline ends. The CDR3 DNA sequence: TGCGCCAGCAGCCAAGTCGGGTATAGCAATCAGCCCCAGCATTTT. It specifies CASSQVGYSNQPQHF.

The chain is built from TRBV6-6 and TRBJ1-2; 8 nucleotides align to TRBD1. The CDR3 covers 14 residues. V lost 6 bases, J lost 11 bases, and 14 bases stayed unmatched. In germline, CDR1 is MNHNY, CDR2 SVGAGI (reference sequence). The CDR3 loop reads CASSPQGGGRRYTF. CDR3 coding DNA: TGTGCCAGCAGCCCACAGGGGGGGGGCCGTAGGTACACCTTC.

On this clone itself: The same CDR3 arises from other DNA sequences in this sample as well. This chain connects TRBV9 to TRBJ2-5; D is perhaps TRBD1 or TRBD2 (5 bases each). The germline V gene has CDR1 SGDLS and CDR2 YYNGEE. V lost 0 bases, J lost 2 bases, and 11 bases lay in between. CDR3 length equals 15 residues. DNA for the CDR3: TGTGCCAGCAGCGTAGGTCAGGGACCTCAAGAGACCCAGTACTTC. Its translation: CASSVGQGPQETQYF.

This rearrangement joins TRBV6-4 to TRBJ1-4; D is ambiguous. Trimming removed 0 bases from V and 0 bases from J, with 20 bases in between. Germline V lookup: CDR1 MRHNA, CDR2 SNTAGT. This CDR3 is built from 20 residues. The CDR3 nucleotides read TGTGCCAGCAGTGACTCGGTTCCCCAAGAGATAGTTGCAACTAATGAAAAACTGTTTTTT. Its translation is CASSDSVPQEIVATNEKLFF.

J is TRBJ1-2 and V is TRBV4-2; TRBD1 might be the D (6 bases). The CDR3 is 13 residues long. Trimming pared 4 bases from V and 5 bases from J, leaving 11 bases between. Germline V CDR1 and CDR2: LGHNA, YNFKEQ. Here the CDR3 reads CASSPTGQYGYTF. CDR3 bases: TGTGCCAGCAGCCCGACAGGACAGTATGGCTACACCTTC.

This clone was observed at least ten times. This CDR3 is CATSRVSRGADTQYF. The CDR3 bases are TGTGCCACCAGCAGAGTCAGCCGCGGTGCAGATACGCAGTATTTT. The J gene is TRBJ2-3, the V gene TRBV15; D unresolved. CDR3 size: 15 residues. Per germline, CDR1 LNHNV and CDR2 YYDKDF (reference sequence). Trimming stripped 1 base from V and 4 bases from J, with 12 bases between.

This clone was counted once. The V and J genes are TRBV2 and TRBJ2-5; perhaps D is TRBD1 or TRBD2 (5 bases each). V was cut by 6 bases and J by 2 bases, with 13 bases left in between. CDR3 length: 14 amino acids. In germline, CDR1 is SNHLY, CDR2 FYNNEI. The CDR3 region is CASRGTNYQETQYF. The CDR3 DNA sequence: TGTGCCAGCAGAGGGACGAATTATCAAGAGACCCAGTACTTC.

This clone was seen just once. The chain couples TRBV28 to TRBJ2-7, with D perhaps TRBD1 (5 bases). V lost 3 bases and J lost 2, with 17 bases in between. The CDR3 is 16 amino acids. CDR1 is MDHEN and CDR2 is SYDVKM in the germline V gene. CDR3 protein: CASSFVLGRATYEQYF. The CDR3 DNA reads TGTGCCAGCAGTTTCGTACTGGGCAGGGCTACCTACGAGCAGTACTTC.

J is TRBJ1-1 and V is TRBV15; unclear D gene. V was clipped by 1 base and J by 1 base, with 7 bases between them. CDR1 is LNHNV, CDR2 YYDKDF, per germline (reference sequence). This CDR3 spans 14 amino acids. The CDR3 region has the DNA TGTGCCACCAGCAGAGCTGCGGGGAACACTGAAGCTTTCTTT. Protein product: CATSRAAGNTEAFF.

The chain combines TRBV7-9 with TRBJ2-1; TRBD1 might be the D (5 bases). Trimming took 3 bases from V and 6 from J, leaving 15 bases between them. There are 15 residues in the CDR3. CDR1 is SEHNR and CDR2 is FQNEAQ in the germline V gene (reference sequence). CDR3 amino acids: CASSLVTAGVNEQFF. CDR3 DNA: TGTGCCAGCAGCTTGGTGACAGCCGGCGTCAATGAGCAGTTCTTC.

V gene TRBV6-1 combines with J gene TRBJ1-5; tentatively, D is TRBD1 (5 bases). The CDR3 has 13 amino acids. The V gene's germline CDR1 is MNHNS and CDR2 SASEGT. V was cut by 3 bases and J by 13 bases, with 16 bases left in between. CDR3 amino acids: CASSESGTHPQHF. The CDR3 DNA sequence: TGTGCCAGCAGTGAGTCCGGGACTCATCCTCAGCATTTT.

CDR3 in DNA: TGTGCCAGCAGCTTAACCAGGGGAAGTGGCTACACCTTC. This codes for CASSLTRGSGYTF. The rearrangement links TRBV13 to TRBJ1-2; a weak D match, TRBD1 (6 bases). Between the trimmed V and J ends, which lost 2 bases and 7 bases, there was a span of 11 bases. Germline values: CDR1 PRHDT, CDR2 FYEKMQ (reference sequence). This CDR3 is 13 amino acids long.

This clone has at least ten counts. V gene TRBV28 combines with J gene TRBJ2-7; 7 bases align to TRBD2. CDR1 is MDHEN and CDR2 is SYDVKM in the germline V gene. The CDR3 runs 14 residues. Losses at the gene ends were 6 bases for V and 3 bases for J; bases not matched to a gene: 8. The CDR3 nucleotides are TGTGCCAGCAGGTCCTCTAGCGGCGACTACGAGCAGTACTTC. Its translation is CASRSSSGDYEQYF.

The rearrangement uses TRBV5-6 and TRBJ2-1, with 12 nucleotides matching TRBD2. The V gene's germline CDR1 is SGHDT and CDR2 YYEEEE. The CDR3 extends over 17 amino acids. V shed 3 bases, J shed 0 bases, and the junction held 4 bases outside the gene matches. For the CDR3, the DNA is TGTGCCAGCAGCTCCACTAGCGGGAGGTTCTCCTACAATGAGCAGTTCTTC. Translation: CASSSTSGRFSYNEQFF.

The rearrangement joins TRBV9 to TRBJ1-1; D may be TRBD1 (5 bases). Deletions cut 0 bases from V and 5 bases from J, with 17 bases between. Looked up from germline, CDR1 is SGDLS and CDR2 is YYNGEE. The CDR3 is 16 amino acids. The CDR3 coding sequence is TGTGCCAGCAGCGTAGGGACGTCGTGGGGGGGGACTGAAGCTTTCTTT. It yields the protein CASSVGTSWGGTEAFF.

V usage is TRBV29-1 and J usage is TRBJ1-1; the D is unclear. This CDR3 is 14 amino acids long. Germline V gene data show CDR1 as SQVTM and CDR2 as ANQGSEA. V was shortened by 3 bases and J by 1 base, with 12 bases between the two germline ends. The DNA of the CDR3 is TGCAGCGTTGATAGGCAGGTCGCGAACACTGAAGCTTTCTTT. This encodes CSVDRQVANTEAFF.

The chain combines TRBV20-1 with TRBJ2-7; 7 bases align to TRBD1. This CDR3 contains 11 residues. Germline values: CDR1 DFQATT, CDR2 SNEGSKA (reference sequence). The V segment lost 6 bases and the J segment 7 bases; nucleotides outside the gene matches: 6. The CDR3 nucleotides are TGCAGTGCCAAACAGGGGTGGGAGCAGTACTTC. Encoded protein: CSAKQGWEQYF.

V and J are TRBV27 and TRBJ2-5; 10 bases are a match to TRBD2. Per the germline V gene, CDR1 is MNHEY and CDR2 is SMNVEV (reference sequence). With 7 bases clipped from V and 3 bases from J, the junction kept 8 bases outside the gene matches. This CDR3 is built from 15 residues. The CDR3 region is CASTRRGLAEETQYF. Here the CDR3 DNA reads TGTGCCAGCACCCGTCGCGGACTAGCGGAAGAGACCCAGTACTTC.

Written as DNA, the CDR3 is TGTGCCAGCAAGGAAGGGGGCTCAGGAAACACCATATATTTT. It specifies CASKEGGSGNTIYF. The V call is TRBV7-2, the J call TRBJ1-3; 7 bases agree with TRBD1. The CDR3 extends over 14 amino acids. CDR1 SGHTA and CDR2 FQGNSA come from the germline V gene. J lost 4 bases, V lost 7 bases, and 7 bases had no gene match.

The CDR3 DNA reads TGCGCCAGCAGCTTGGGTTCCGGAGGAGGGCTCTACGAGCAGTACTTC. This gives the protein CASSLGSGGGLYEQYF. The chain is built from TRBV5-1 and TRBJ2-7; tentatively, D is TRBD2 (6 bases). This CDR3 contains 16 residues. Deletions cut 0 bases from V and 3 bases from J, with 16 bases between. Germline CDR1 reads SGHRS; CDR2 reads YFSETQ. The whole variable domain, remainder taken from reference TRBV5-1 and TRBJ2-7, is KAGVTQTPRYLIKTRGQQVTLSCSPISGHRSVSWYQQTPGQGLQFLFEYFSETQRNKGNFPGRFSGRQFSNSRSEMNVSTLELGDSALYLCASSLGSGGGLYEQYFGPGTRLTVT.